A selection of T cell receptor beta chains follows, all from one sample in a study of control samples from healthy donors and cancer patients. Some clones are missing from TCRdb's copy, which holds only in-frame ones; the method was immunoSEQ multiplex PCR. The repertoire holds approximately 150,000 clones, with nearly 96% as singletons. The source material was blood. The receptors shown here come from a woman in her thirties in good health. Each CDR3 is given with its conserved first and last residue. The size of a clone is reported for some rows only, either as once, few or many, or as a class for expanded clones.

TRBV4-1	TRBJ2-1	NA	CASSPGATAASYNEQFF
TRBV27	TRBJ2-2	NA	CASSFGKTGELFF
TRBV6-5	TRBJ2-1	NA	CASSYRDRVYNEQFF
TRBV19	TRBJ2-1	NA	CASSWTDLGYNEQFF
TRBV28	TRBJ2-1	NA	CASSLLVGRGYNEQFF
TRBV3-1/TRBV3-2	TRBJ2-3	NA	CASSSPGDTQYF
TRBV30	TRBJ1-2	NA	CACTDSPIRYGYTF
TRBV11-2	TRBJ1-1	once	CASSLTGWNTEAFF
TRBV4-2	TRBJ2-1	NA	CASSQDPIGDGGPNNEQFF
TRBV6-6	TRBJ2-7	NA	CASREDRSYEQYF
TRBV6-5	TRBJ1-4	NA	CASSLEAEKLFF
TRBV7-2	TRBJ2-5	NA	CASKPQVAGNKETQYF
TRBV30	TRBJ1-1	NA	CAWSRGSTEAFF
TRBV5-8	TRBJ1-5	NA	CASRRAGGNQPQHF
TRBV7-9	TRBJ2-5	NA	CASSLGVVETQYF
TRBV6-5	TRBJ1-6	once	CASSYSRVDSPLHF
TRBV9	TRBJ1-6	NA	CASSGTGTGDNSPLHF
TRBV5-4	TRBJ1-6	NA	CASRTGLSGSPLHF
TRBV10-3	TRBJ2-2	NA	CAIRDRGQELFF
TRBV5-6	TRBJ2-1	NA	CASSLEFVNEQFF
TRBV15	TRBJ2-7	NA	CATSRDQGIYEQYF
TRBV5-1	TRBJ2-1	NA	CASSLALTSEQFF